This T cell receptor (beta chain) was sequenced in a study of T-cell memory formation after mild COVID-19. Study-wide results and limits: From day 15 to 85, contracting clones were balanced between CD4 and CD8, whereas later expanders leaned toward CD4+.

The CDR3 sequence is 13 residues long. Germline CDR1 and CDR2: SQVTM and ANQGSEA. V lost 7 bases, J lost 3 bases, and 15 bases lay in between. TCRdb fed the 5' RACE reads into MiXCR, producing one record per CDR3 protein. Counted here are 150,000 or so distinct CDR3 sequences, roughly 31% occurring once; the ten biggest clones make up approximately 12%. This clonotype was found a few times. What it recognizes is unknown. This clonotype originated in an adult woman who had mild COVID-19 (a few samples of this study predate the infection). Cell type and time point are not known. Sequencing used PBMCs or a T cell subset sorted from them (not recorded which). The rearrangement joins TRBV29-1 to TRBJ1-1, with D unclear. The CDR3 protein is CSAIIGSYTEAFF. The CDR3 bases are TGCAGCGCCATCATCGGAAGTTACACTGAAGCTTTCTTT. The full variable domain, completed using reference TRBV29-1 and TRBJ1-1, is SAVISQKPSRDICQRGTSLTIQCQVDSQVTMMFWYRQQPGQSLTLIATANQGSEATYESGFVIDKFPISRPNLTFSTLTVSNMSPEDSSIYLCSAIIGSYTEAFFGQGTRLTVV.